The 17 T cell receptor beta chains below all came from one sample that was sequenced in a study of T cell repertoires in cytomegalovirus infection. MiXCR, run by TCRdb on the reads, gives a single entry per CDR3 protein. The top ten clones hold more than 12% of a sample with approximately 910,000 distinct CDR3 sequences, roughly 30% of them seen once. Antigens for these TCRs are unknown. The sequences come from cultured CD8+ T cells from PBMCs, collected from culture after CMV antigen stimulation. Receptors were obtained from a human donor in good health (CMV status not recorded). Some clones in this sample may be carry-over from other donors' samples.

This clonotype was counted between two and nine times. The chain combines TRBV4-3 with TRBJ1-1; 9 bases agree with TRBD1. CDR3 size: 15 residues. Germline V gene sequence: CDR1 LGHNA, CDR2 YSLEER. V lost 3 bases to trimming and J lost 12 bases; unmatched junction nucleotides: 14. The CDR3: CASSHSGTGPDKTFF. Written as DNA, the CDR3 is TGCGCCAGCAGCCACTCGGGGACAGGGCCCGATAAGACTTTCTTT.

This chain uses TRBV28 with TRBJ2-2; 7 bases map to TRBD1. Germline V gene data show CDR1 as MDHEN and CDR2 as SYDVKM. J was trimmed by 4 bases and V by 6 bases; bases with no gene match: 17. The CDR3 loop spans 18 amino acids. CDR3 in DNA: TGTGCCAGCAGCTCTGGACAGGTTCTCGTGCGGCCCACCGGGGAGCTGTTTTTT. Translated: CASSSGQVLVRPTGELFF.

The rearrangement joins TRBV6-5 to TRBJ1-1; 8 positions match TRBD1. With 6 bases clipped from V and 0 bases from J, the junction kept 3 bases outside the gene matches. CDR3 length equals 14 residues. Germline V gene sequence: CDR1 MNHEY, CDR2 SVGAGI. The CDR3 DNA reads TGTGCCAGCAGCGAGACAGGGGTGAACACTGAAGCTTTCTTT. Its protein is CASSETGVNTEAFF.

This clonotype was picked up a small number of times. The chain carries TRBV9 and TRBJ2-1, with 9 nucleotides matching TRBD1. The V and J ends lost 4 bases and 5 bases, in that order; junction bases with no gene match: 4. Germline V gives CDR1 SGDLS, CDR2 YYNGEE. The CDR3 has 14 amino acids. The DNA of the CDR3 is TGTGCCAGCAGCCTCCGGGACAGGGACAATGAGCAGTTCTTC. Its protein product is CASSLRDRDNEQFF.

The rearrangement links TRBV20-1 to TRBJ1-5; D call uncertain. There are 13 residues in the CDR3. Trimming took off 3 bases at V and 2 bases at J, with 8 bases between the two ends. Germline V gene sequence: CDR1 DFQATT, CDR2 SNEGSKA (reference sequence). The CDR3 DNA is TGCAGTGCTAGGAGGCAGCGCAATCAGCCCCAGCATTTT. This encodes CSARRQRNQPQHF.

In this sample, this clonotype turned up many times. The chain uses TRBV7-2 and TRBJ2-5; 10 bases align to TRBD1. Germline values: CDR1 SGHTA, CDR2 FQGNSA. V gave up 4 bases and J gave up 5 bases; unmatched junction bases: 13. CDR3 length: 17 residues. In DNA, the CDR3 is TGTGCCAGCAGCTCCTTCGACGACAGGGGGCCTTGGGAGACCCAGTACTTC. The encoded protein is CASSSFDDRGPWETQYF.

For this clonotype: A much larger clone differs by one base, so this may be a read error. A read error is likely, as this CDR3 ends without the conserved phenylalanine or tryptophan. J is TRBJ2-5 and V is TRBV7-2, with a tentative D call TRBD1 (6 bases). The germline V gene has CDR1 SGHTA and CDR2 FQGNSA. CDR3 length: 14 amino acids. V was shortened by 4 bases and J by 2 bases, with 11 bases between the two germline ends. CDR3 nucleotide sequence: TGTGCCAGCAGCTCTTCGACAGGTCAAGAGACCCAGTACTAC. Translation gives CASSSSTGQETQYY.

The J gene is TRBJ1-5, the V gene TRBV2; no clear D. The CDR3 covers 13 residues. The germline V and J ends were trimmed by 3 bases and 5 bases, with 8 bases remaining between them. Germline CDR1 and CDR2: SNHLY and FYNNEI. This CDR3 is CASSDPRDQPQHF. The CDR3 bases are TGTGCCAGCAGTGATCCGCGGGATCAGCCCCAGCATTTT.

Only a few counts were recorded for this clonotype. The CDR3 DNA is TGTGCCAGCAGCACCTCGGGGCCTAGCTCTGGGGCCAACGTCCTGACTTTC. It codes for CASSTSGPSSGANVLTF. The V call is TRBV6-1, the J call TRBJ2-6; D possibly matches TRBD1 or TRBD2 (5 bases each). The CDR3 runs 17 residues. Germline CDR1 and CDR2: MNHNS and SASEGT. Trimming took 6 bases from V and 0 from J, leaving 15 bases between them.

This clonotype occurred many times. DNA of the CDR3: TGTGCCAGCAGTTCTAGCGGGGGAGCTTTGAATGAGCAGTTCTTC. Residues: CASSSSGGALNEQFF. The chain is built from TRBV7-6 and TRBJ2-1; 10 nucleotides agree with TRBD2. In germline, CDR1 is SGHVS, CDR2 FNYEAQ. The CDR3 sequence is 15 residues long. The junction had 9 bases not matched to a gene; V was cut back by 6 bases and J by 7 bases.

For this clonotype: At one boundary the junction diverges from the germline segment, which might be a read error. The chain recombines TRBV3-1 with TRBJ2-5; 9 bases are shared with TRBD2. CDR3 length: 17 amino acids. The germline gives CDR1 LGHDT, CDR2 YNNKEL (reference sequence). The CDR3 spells CTSSHSPPSGVQETQYF. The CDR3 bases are TGTACCAGCAGCCACTCCCCCCCTAGCGGGGTCCAAGAGACCCAGTACTTC.

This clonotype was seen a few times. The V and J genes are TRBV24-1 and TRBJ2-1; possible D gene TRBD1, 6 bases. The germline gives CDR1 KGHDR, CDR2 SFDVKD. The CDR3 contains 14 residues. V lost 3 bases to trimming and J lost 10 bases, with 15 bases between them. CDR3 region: CATSDPQQGNEQFF. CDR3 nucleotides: TGTGCCACCAGTGATCCGCAACAGGGAAACGAGCAGTTCTTC.

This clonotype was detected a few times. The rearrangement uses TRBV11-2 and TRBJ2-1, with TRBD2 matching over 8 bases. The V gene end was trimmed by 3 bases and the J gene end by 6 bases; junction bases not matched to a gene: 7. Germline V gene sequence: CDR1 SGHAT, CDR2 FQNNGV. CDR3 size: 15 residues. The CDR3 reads CASSLYRGGANEQFF. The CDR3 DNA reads TGTGCCAGCAGCTTGTACCGGGGGGGCGCCAATGAGCAGTTCTTC.

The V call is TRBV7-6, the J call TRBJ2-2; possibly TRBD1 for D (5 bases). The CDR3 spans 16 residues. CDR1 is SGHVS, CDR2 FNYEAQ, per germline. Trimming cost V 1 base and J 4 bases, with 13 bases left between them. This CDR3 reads CASSLGSQGGTGELFF. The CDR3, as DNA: TGTGCCAGCAGCTTAGGATCCCAGGGTGGCACCGGGGAGCTGTTTTTT.

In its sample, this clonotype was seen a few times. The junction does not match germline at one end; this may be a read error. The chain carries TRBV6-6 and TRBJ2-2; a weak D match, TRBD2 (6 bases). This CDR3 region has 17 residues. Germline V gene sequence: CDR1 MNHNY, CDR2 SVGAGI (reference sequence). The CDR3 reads CASTLRRGSATGGELFF. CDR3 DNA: TGTGCTAGCACCCTACGGAGGGGCAGCGCTACCGGTGGGGAGCTGTTTTTT.

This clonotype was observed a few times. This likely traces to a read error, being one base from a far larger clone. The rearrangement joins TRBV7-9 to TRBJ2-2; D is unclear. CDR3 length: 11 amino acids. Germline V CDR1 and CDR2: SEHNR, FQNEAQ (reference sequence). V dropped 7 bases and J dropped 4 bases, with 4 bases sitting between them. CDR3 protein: CASIPTGELFF. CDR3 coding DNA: TGTGCCAGCATCCCCACCGGGGAGCTGTTTTTT.

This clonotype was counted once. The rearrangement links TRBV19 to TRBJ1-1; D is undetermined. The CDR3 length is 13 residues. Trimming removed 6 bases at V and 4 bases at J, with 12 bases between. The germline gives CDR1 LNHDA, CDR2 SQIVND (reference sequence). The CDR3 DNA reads TGTGCCAGTAGGCTCGTGAGGGCCACTGAAGCTTTCTTT. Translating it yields CASRLVRATEAFF.